Below are 17 T cell receptor beta chains sequenced from a single sample in a study of shared clonotypes between healthy human individuals. Here immunoSEQ multiplex PCR was the method, and the copy in TCRdb shows in-frame clones only, minus some. The sample has 110,000 or so clones, around two thirds seen once. Specimen: memory CD8+ T cells sorted from blood. Subset defined: CD45RO+ cells pooled with CCR7-negative TemRA cells. The receptors were gathered from a woman under 40 in good health.

The chain links TRBV27 to TRBJ2-5, with D possibly matching TRBD1 (5 bases). The tail of the sequence fits TRBJ2-7 better, so the J call may be wrong. The CDR3 covers 13 residues. From germline, CDR1 is MNHEY and CDR2 SMNVEV (reference sequence). CDR3 sequence reads: CASSLSVGVEQYF. CDR3 sequence (DNA): TGTGCCAGCAGTTTATCGGTAGGGGTCGAGCAGTACTTC.

The sample holds a few counts of this clone. The chain employs TRBV25-1 and TRBJ2-7; 7 positions agree with TRBD1. In germline, CDR1 is MGHDK, CDR2 SYGVNS. Unmatched junction bases numbered 8, after V lost 8 bases and J lost 1 base. CDR3 length equals 14 residues. The CDR3 region is CASARLGQSYEQYF. In nucleotides, the CDR3 is TGTGCCAGCGCTCGCTTGGGACAGTCCTACGAGCAGTACTTC.

The rearrangement uses TRBV7-9 and TRBJ2-7; unclear D gene. This CDR3 spans 13 amino acids. Per germline, CDR1 SEHNR and CDR2 FQNEAQ (reference sequence). The V gene lost 0 bases and the J gene lost 4 bases, with 7 bases spanning the gap. CDR3 sequence reads: CASSLAAGYEQYF. The CDR3 region has the DNA TGTGCCAGCAGCTTAGCGGCCGGGTACGAGCAGTACTTC. The variable domain in full, completed from reference TRBV7-9 and TRBJ2-7, reads DTGVSQNPRHKITKRGQNVTFRCDPISEHNRLYWYRQTLGQGPEFLTYFQNEAQLEKSRLLSDRFSAERPKGSFSTLEIQRTEQGDSAMYLCASSLAAGYEQYFGPGTRLTVT.

The chain employs TRBV2 and TRBJ2-7; tentatively, D is TRBD2 (5 bases). Germline-derived CDR1 and CDR2 are SNHLY and FYNNEI. The CDR3 loop spans 12 amino acids. With 9 bases removed from V and 1 base from J, the gap between germline ends came to 10 bases. This CDR3 is CASTLASYEQYF. As DNA, the CDR3 is TGTGCCAGTACCCTAGCTTCCTACGAGCAGTACTTC.

This clone was seen at least ten times. The rearrangement joins TRBV6-1 to TRBJ2-7; D not certain. The V and J ends lost 1 base and 3 bases respectively, with 10 bases between them. Germline CDR1 MNHNS, CDR2 SASEGT. The length of the CDR3 is 14 residues. The DNA for the CDR3 is TGTGCCAGCAGTGAAGGCGGCAGCTACTACGAGCAGTACTTC. It encodes CASSEGGSYYEQYF.

This clone turned up a few times. The V gene is TRBV6-1, the J gene TRBJ2-7, with 12 bases lining up with TRBD1. CDR3 size: 14 residues. Germline V gene sequence: CDR1 MNHNS, CDR2 SASEGT. Unmatched junction bases numbered 2, after V lost 3 bases and J lost 5 bases. CDR3 protein: CASSEGQGADEQYF. The CDR3 bases are TGTGCCAGCAGTGAGGGACAGGGGGCCGACGAGCAGTACTTC.

This chain uses TRBV7-6 with TRBJ2-1, with TRBD2 matching 10 bases. CDR1 SGHVS and CDR2 FNYEAQ come from the germline V gene. The V gene end was trimmed by 2 bases and the J gene end by 9 bases; junction bases not matched to a gene: 7. This CDR3 has 15 amino acids. CDR3 loop: CASSLLLSGRSEQFF. The CDR3 DNA sequence: TGTGCCAGCAGCTTACTCCTTAGCGGGAGGAGTGAGCAGTTCTTC.

J is TRBJ1-4 and V is TRBV27; tentative D call: TRBD1 (6 bases). Germline V gene sequence: CDR1 MNHEY, CDR2 SMNVEV (reference sequence). This CDR3 has 16 residues. V was trimmed by 2 bases and J by 7 bases, leaving 17 bases between them. CDR3 coding DNA: TGTGCCAGCAGTTTAGGCCCCAGGGGAGGTCGTGAAAAACTGTTTTTT. It codes for CASSLGPRGGREKLFF.

This clone was detected only once. The rearrangement links TRBV7-2 to TRBJ2-1; TRBD2 matches at 9 bases. Germline V gene data show CDR1 as SGHTA and CDR2 as FQGNSA. With V trimmed by 1 base and J by 6 bases, 10 bases remained unmatched. This CDR3 has 17 amino acids. This CDR3 is CASSLEGLAGSSNEQFF. In DNA form, the CDR3 reads TGTGCCAGCAGCTTAGAGGGTCTAGCGGGGAGCTCCAATGAGCAGTTCTTC. Full variable domain (missing parts from reference TRBV7-2 and TRBJ2-1): GAGVSQSPSNKVTEKGKDVELRCDPISGHTALYWYRQSLGQGLEFLIYFQGNSAPDKSGLPSDRFSAERTGGSVSTLTIQRTQQEDSAVYLCASSLEGLAGSSNEQFFGPGTRLTVL.

J is TRBJ1-1 and V is TRBV27; perhaps TRBD1 as D (5 bases). The CDR3 contains 13 residues. Trimming removed 2 bases from V and 3 bases from J, with 7 bases in between. CDR1 MNHEY and CDR2 SMNVEV come from the germline V gene (reference sequence). The CDR3 loop is CASSLGAHTEAFF. In DNA, the CDR3 is TGTGCCAGCAGTTTAGGGGCGCACACTGAAGCTTTCTTT.

The chain combines TRBV7-2 with TRBJ2-7; 13 nucleotides agree with TRBD2. The CDR3 runs 17 residues. V lost 5 bases to trimming and J lost 0 bases; unmatched junction nucleotides: 7. Per the germline V gene, CDR1 is SGHTA and CDR2 is FQGNSA. The CDR3 sequence: CASSPTSGRIISYEQYF. CDR3 nucleotide sequence: TGTGCCAGCAGCCCGACTAGCGGGAGGATAATCTCCTACGAGCAGTACTTC.

The chain is built from TRBV5-5 and TRBJ1-1; D gene unclear. The CDR3 has 13 residues. The germline V and J ends were trimmed by 0 bases and 4 bases, with 7 bases remaining between them. Germline CDR1 reads SGHKS; CDR2 reads YYEKEE (reference sequence). The CDR3 DNA is TGTGCCAGCAGCTTGGCCGAAGTCACTGAAGCTTTCTTT. Amino acid sequence: CASSLAEVTEAFF. Looking up the rest from reference TRBV5-5 and TRBJ1-1 gives the full variable domain: DAGVTQSPTHLIKTRGQQVTLRCSPISGHKSVSWYQQVLGQGPQFIFQYYEKEERGRGNFPDRFSARQFPNYSSELNVNALLLGDSALYLCASSLAEVTEAFFGQGTRLTVV.

The J gene is TRBJ1-2, the V gene TRBV4-1; 7 bases align to TRBD1. The V segment lost 0 bases and the J segment 7 bases; nucleotides outside the gene matches: 20. Germline V gene sequence: CDR1 MGHRA, CDR2 YSYEKL. CDR3 length equals 19 residues. The CDR3 DNA sequence: TGCGCCAGCAGCCAAGAGGATTCGGGAGGCGACAGGGAGGATTTTGGCTACACCTTC. Translated: CASSQEDSGGDREDFGYTF.

The chain employs TRBV5-6 and TRBJ1-1; D unclear. The CDR3 sequence is 13 residues long. Germline V CDR1 and CDR2: SGHDT, YYEEEE. V was shortened by 0 bases and J by 1 base, with 4 bases between the two germline ends. CDR3 sequence (DNA): TGTGCCAGCAGCTTGGCGCAGAACACTGAAGCTTTCTTT. Protein product: CASSLAQNTEAFF.

This clone has a handful of counts. Other DNA sequences of this sample code for an identical CDR3. The V call is TRBV9, the J call TRBJ1-1, with D maybe TRBD1 (5 bases). The CDR3 contains 13 residues. Trimming removed 4 bases from V and 5 bases from J, with 12 bases in between. CDR1 SGDLS and CDR2 YYNGEE come from the germline V gene. The CDR3 sequence is CASSPSWGTEAFF. The CDR3 nucleotides read TGTGCCAGCAGCCCGTCCTGGGGGACTGAAGCTTTCTTT. The full variable domain, its missing parts supplied by reference TRBV9 and TRBJ1-1, is DSGVTQTPKHLITATGQRVTLRCSPRSGDLSVYWYQQSLDQGLQFLIQYYNGEERAKGNILERFSAQQFPDLHSELNLSSLELGDSALYFCASSPSWGTEAFFGQGTRLTVV.

The rearrangement uses TRBV29-1 and TRBJ2-3; 11 bases match TRBD2. Germline values: CDR1 SQVTM, CDR2 ANQGSEA. The J segment lost 2 bases and the V segment lost 4 bases, leaving 2 bases of the junction unmatched. This CDR3 contains 14 residues. The CDR3 sequence is CSVGGLADTDTQYF. CDR3 bases: TGCAGCGTTGGGGGACTAGCGGACACAGATACGCAGTATTTT.

This clone was observed a handful of times. The V call is TRBV10-3, the J call TRBJ2-3; no clear D gene. V gave up 2 bases and J gave up 1 base, with 4 bases separating them. CDR3 length: 13 residues. Germline CDR1 ENHRY, CDR2 SYGVKD. In nucleotides, the CDR3 is TGTGCCATCAGTGAGCCACGCACAGATACGCAGTATTTT. This gives the protein CAISEPRTDTQYF.